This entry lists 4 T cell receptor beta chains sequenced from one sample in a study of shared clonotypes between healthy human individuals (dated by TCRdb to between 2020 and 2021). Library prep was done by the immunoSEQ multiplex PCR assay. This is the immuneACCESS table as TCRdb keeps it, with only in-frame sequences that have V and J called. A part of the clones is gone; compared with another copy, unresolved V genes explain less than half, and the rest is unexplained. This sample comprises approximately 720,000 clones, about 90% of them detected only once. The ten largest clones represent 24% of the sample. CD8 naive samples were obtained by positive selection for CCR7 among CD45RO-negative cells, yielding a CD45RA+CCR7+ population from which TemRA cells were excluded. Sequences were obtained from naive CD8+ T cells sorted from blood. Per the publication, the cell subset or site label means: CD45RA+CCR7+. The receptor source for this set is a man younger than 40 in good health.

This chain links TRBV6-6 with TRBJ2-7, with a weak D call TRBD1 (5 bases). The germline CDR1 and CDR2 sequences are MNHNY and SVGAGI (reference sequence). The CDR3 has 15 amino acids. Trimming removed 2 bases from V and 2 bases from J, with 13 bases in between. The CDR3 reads CASSYGQGIAYEQYF. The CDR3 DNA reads TGTGCCAGCAGTTACGGGCAGGGTATCGCCTACGAGCAGTACTTC.

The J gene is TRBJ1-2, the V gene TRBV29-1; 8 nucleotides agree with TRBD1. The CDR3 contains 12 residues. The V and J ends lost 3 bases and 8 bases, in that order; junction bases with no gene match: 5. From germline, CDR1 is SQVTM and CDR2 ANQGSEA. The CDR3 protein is CSVERQGFGYTF. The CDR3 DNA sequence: TGCAGCGTTGAGCGACAGGGGTTCGGCTACACCTTC.

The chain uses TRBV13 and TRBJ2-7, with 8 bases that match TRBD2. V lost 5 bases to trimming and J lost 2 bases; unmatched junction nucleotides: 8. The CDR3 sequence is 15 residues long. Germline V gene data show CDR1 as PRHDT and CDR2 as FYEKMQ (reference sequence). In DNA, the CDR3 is TGTGCCAGCAGCAACCATAGCGGGACCCCCTACGAGCAGTACTTC. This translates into CASSNHSGTPYEQYF. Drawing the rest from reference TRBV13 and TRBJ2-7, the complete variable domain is AAGVIQSPRHLIKEKRETATLKCYPIPRHDTVYWYQQGPGQDPQFLISFYEKMQSDKGSIPDRFSAQQFSDYHSELNMSSLELGDSALYFCASSNHSGTPYEQYFGPGTRLTVT.

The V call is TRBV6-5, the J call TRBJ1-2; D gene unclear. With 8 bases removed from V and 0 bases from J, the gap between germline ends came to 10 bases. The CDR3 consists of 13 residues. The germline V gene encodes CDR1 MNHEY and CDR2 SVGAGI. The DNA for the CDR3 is TGTGCCAGCCGACCCACTTCTAACTATGGCTACACCTTC. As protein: CASRPTSNYGYTF.